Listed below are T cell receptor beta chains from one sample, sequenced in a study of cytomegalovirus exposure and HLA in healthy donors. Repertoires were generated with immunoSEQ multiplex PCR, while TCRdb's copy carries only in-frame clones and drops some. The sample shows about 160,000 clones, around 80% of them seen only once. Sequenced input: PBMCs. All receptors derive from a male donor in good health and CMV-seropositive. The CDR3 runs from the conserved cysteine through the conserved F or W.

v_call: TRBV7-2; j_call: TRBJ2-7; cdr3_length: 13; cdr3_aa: CASTGTSGYEQYF
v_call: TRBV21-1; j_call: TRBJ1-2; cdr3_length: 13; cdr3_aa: CASSNHRGYGYTF
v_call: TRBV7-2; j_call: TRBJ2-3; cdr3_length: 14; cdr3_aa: CASSFRGGADTQYF
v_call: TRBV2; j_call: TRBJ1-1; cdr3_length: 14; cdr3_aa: CASTDRGVNTEAFF
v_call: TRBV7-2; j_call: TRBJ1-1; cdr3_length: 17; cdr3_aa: CASSYRQGVRLSTEAFF
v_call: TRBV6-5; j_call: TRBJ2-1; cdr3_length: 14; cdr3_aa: CASSSGAGYNEQFF
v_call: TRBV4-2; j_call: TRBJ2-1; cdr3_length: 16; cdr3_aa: CASSQEVAGVRNEQFF
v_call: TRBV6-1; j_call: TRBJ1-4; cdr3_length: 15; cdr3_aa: CASRENRVRSEKLFF
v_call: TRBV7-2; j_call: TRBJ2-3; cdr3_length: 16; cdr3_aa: CASSFGRLAGRDTQYF
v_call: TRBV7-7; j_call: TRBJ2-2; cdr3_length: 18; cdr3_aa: CASSFSFQAIQGTGELFF
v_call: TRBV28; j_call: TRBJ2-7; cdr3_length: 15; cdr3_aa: CASSPQGSGAYEQYF
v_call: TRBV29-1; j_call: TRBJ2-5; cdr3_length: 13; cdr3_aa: CSVEKGARETQYF
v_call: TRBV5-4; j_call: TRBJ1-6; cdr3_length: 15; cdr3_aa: CASSPQGTYNSPLHF
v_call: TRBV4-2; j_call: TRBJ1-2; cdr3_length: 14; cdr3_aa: CASSQRSDGYGYTF
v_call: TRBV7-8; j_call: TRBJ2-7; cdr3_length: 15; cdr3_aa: CASSPWTQSTYEQYF
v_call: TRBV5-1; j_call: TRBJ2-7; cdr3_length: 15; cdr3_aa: CASRPSGLAGDEQYF
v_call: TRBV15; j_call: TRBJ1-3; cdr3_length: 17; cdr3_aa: CATSRNTGWAAGNTIYF
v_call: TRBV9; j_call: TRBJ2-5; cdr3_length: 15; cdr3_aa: CASSGDRLSRETQYF
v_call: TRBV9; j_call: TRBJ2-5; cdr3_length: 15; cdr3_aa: CASTDVAGGQETQYF
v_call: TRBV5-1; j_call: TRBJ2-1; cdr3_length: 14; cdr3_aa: CASSWSGTNNEQFF
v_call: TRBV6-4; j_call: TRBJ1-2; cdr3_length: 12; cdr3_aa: CASRDWNYGYTF
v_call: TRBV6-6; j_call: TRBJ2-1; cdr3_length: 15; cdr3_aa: CASSPVGGPGNEQFF
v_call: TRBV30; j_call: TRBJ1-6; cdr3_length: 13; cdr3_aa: CAWAGTVNSPLHF
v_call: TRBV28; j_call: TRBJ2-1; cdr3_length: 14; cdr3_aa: CATYPLAGEDEQFF
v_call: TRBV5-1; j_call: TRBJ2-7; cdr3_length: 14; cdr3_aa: CASSPSGSSYEQYF
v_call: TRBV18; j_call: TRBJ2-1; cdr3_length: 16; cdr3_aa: CASSPGGLAGYNEQFF
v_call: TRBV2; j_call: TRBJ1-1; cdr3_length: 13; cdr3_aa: CASSAAANTEAFF
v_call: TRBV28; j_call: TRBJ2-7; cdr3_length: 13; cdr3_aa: CASSLAGGAEQYF
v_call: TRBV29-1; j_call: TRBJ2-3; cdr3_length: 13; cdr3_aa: CSVEGQNTDTQYF
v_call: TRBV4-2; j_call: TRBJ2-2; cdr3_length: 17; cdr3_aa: CASSQDGRSLRTGELFF
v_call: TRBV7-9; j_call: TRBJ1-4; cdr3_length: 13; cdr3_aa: CASSPSPNEKLFF
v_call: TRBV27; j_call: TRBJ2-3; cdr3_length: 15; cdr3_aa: CASSLGGPGTDTQYF
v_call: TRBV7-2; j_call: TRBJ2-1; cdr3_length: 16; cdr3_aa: CASSVTSGGAYNEQFF
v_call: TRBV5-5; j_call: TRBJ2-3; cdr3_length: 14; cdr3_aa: CASSYDRATDTQYF
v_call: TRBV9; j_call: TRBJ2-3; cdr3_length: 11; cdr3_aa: CASSKRTELDF
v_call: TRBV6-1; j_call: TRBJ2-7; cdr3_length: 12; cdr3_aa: CASIGEAYEQYF
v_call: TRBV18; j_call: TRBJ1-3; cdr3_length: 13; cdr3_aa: CASSPTVGNTIYF
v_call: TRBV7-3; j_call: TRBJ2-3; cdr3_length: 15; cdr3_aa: CASSTTSGSGYTQYF
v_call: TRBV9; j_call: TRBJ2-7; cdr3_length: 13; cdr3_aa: CASSPSSSYEQYF
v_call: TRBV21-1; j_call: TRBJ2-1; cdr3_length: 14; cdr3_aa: CASTHPKPNNEQFF
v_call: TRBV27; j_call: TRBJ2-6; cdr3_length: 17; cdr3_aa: CASSLYPGSSGANVLTF
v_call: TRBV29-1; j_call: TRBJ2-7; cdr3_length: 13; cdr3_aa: CSVETDTSYEQYF
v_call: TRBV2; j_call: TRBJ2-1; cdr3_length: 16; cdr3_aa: CASSEWTTGYYNEQFF
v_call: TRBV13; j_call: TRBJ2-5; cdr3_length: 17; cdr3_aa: CASSLVVTSGRKETQYF
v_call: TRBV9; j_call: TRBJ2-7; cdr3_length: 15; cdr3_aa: CASSALAGLGYEQYF
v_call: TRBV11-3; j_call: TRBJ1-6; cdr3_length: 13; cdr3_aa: CASSLVYGSPLHF
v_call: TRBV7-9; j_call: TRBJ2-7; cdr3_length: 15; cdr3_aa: CASSPRELLVHEQYF
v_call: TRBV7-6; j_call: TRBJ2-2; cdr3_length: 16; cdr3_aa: CASSPGQGTNTGELFF
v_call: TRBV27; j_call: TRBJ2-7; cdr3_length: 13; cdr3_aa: CASSPDRVREQYF
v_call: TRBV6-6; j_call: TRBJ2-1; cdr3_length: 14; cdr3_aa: CASSYSLGGNEQFF
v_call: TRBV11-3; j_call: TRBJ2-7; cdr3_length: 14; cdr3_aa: CASSLSGRAYEQYF
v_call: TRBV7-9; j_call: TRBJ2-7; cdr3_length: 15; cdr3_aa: CSSSSPGQGAYEQYF